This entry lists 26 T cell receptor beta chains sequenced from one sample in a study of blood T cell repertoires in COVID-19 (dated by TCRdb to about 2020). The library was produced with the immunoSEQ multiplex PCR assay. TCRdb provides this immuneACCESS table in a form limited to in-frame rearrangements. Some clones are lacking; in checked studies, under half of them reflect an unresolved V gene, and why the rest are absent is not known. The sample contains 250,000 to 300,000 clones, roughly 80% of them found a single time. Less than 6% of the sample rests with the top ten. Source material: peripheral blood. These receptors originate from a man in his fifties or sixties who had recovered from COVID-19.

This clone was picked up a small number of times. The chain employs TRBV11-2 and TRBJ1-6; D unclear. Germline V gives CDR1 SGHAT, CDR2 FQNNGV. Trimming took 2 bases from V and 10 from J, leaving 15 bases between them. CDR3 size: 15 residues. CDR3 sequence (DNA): TGTGCCAGCAGCTTACAGAGGGTAGGCGGATCACCCCTCCACTTT. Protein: CASSLQRVGGSPLHF.

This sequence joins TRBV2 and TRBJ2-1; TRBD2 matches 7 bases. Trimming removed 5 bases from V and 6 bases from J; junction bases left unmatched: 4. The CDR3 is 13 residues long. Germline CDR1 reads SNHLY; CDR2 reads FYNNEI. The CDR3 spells CASSSGVLNEQFF. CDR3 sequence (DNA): TGTGCCAGCAGTAGCGGGGTACTCAATGAGCAGTTCTTC.

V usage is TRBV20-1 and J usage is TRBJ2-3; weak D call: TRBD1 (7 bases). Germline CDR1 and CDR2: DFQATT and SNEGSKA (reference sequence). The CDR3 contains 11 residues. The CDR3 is CSASIQGGQYF. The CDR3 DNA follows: TGCAGCGCAAGTATTCAGGGGGGGCAGTATTTT.

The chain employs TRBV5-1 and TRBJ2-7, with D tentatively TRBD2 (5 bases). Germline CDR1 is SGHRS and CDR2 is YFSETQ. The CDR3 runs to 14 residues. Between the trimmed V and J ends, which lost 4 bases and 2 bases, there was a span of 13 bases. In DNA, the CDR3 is TGCGCCAGCAGCGGCACCGGGGTCGCCTACGAGCAGTACTTC. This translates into CASSGTGVAYEQYF.

CDR3: CAADGGSYNEQFF. CDR3 nucleotide sequence: TGTGCCGCTGACGGGGGATCCTACAATGAGCAGTTCTTC. This chain links TRBV10-3 with TRBJ2-1, with D perhaps TRBD2 (6 bases). Trimming stripped 11 bases from V and 1 base from J, with 12 bases between. CDR1 ENHRY and CDR2 SYGVKD come from the germline V gene. The length of the CDR3 is 13 residues.

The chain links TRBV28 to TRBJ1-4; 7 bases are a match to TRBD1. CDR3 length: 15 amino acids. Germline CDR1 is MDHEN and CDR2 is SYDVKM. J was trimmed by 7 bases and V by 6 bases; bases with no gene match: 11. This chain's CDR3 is CASSFTGTAGEKLFF. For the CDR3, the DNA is TGTGCCAGCAGCTTCACCGGGACAGCGGGTGAAAAACTGTTTTTT.

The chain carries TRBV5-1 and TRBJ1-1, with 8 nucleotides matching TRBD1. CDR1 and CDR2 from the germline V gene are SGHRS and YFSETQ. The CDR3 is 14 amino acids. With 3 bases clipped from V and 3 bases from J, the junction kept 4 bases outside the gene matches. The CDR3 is CASSWTGRDTEAFF. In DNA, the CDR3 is TGCGCCAGCAGCTGGACAGGGCGGGACACTGAAGCTTTCTTT. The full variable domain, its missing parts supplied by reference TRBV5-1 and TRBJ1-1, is KAGVTQTPRYLIKTRGQQVTLSCSPISGHRSVSWYQQTPGQGLQFLFEYFSETQRNKGNFPGRFSGRQFSNSRSEMNVSTLELGDSALYLCASSWTGRDTEAFFGQGTRLTVV.

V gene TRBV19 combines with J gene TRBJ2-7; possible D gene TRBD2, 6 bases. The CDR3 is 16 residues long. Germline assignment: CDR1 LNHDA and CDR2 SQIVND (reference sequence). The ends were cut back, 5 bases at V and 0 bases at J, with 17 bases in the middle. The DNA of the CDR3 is TGTGCCAGTAGTGCGGGCAGGCGGGACTCCTCCTACGAGCAGTACTTC. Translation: CASSAGRRDSSYEQYF.

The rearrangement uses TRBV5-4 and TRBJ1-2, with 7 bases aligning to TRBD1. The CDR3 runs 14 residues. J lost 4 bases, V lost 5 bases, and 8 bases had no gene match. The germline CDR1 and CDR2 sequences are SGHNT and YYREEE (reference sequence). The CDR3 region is CASRIQGPGYGYTF. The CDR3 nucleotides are TGTGCCAGCAGGATACAGGGGCCTGGCTATGGCTACACCTTC.

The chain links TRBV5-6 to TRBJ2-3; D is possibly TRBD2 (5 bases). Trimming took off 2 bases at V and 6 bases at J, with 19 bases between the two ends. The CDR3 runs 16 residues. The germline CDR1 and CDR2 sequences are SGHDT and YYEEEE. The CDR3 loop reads CASSFSQRTKRDTQYF. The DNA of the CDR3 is TGTGCCAGCAGCTTCTCACAGAGAACAAAGCGGGATACGCAGTATTTT.

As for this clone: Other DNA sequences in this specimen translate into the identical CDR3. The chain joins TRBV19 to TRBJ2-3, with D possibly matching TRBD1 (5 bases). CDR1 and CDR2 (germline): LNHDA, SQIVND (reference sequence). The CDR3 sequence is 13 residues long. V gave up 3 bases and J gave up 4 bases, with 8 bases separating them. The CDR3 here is CASSIGRADTQYF. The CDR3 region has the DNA TGTGCCAGTAGTATCGGCAGGGCAGATACGCAGTATTTT.

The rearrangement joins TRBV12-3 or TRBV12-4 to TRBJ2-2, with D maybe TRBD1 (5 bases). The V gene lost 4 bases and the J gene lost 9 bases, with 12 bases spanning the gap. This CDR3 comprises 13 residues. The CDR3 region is CASSYRPDRELFF. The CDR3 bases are TGTGCCAGCAGTTACCGACCGGACAGGGAGCTGTTTTTT.

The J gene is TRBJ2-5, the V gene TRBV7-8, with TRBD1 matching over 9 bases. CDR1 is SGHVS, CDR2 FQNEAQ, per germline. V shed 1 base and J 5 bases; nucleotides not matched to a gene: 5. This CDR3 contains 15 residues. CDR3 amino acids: CASSLGTGVWETQYF. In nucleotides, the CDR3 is TGTGCCAGCAGCTTAGGGACAGGGGTTTGGGAGACCCAGTACTTC.

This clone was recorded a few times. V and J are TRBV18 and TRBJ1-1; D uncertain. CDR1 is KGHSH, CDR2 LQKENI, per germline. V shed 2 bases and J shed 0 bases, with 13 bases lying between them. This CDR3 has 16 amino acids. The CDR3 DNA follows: TGTGCCAGCTCACCATACTCAGGTTTTTTGAACACTGAAGCTTTCTTT. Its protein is CASSPYSGFLNTEAFF.

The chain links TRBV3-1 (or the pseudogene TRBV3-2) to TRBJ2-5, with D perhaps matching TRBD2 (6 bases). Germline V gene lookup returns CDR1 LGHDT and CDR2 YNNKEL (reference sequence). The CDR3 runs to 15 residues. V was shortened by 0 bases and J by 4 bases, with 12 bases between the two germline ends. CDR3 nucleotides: TGTGCCAGCAGCCAAGATAATCGGGGAGGAGAGACCCAGTACTTC. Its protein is CASSQDNRGGETQYF.

In DNA form, the CDR3 reads TGTGCCAGCTCTCCGACTTCCCGACAGGGTAGTATTGGCTACACCTTC. Protein: CASSPTSRQGSIGYTF. The V gene is TRBV18, the J gene TRBJ1-2; 7 nucleotides line up with TRBD1. The CDR3 totals 16 residues. Germline values: CDR1 KGHSH, CDR2 LQKENI. V lost 6 bases and J lost 7; bases outside the gene matches: 17.

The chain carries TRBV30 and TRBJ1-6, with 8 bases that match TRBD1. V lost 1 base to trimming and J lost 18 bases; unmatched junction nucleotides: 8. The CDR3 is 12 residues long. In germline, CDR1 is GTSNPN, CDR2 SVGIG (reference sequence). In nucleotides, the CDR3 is TGTGCCTGGAGTGGGACAGGGTCCTATTACCACTTT. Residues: CAWSGTGSYYHF.

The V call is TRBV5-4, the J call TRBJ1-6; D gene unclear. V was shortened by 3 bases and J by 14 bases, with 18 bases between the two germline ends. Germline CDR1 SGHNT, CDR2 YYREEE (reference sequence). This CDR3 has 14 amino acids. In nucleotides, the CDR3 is TGTGCCAGCAGCTCCATTTCCCTCGGAGGGACCCTCCACTTT. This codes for CASSSISLGGTLHF.

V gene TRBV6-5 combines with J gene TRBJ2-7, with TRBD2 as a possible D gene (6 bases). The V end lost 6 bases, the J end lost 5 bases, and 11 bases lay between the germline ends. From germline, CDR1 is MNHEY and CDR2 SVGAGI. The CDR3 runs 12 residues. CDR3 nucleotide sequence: TGTGCCAGCAGAACTAGCTCGGACGAGCAGTACTTC. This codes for CASRTSSDEQYF.

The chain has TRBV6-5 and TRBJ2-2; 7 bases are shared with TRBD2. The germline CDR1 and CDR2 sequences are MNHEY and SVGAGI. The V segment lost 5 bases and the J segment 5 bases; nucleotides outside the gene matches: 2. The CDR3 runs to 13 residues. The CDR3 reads CASSSGKTGELFF. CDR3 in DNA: TGTGCCAGCAGTAGCGGGAAAACCGGGGAGCTGTTTTTT.

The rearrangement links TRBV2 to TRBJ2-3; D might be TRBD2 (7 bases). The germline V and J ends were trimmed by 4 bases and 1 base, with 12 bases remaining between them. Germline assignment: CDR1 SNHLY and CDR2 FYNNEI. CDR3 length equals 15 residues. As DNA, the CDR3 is TGTGCCAGCAGTGCTGCGGGGGCCCGCACAGATACGCAGTATTTT. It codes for CASSAAGARTDTQYF.

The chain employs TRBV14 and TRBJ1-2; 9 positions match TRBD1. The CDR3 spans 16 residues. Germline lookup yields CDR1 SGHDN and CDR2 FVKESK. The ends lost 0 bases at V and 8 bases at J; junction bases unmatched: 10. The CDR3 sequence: CASSQDLGRTGVGYTF. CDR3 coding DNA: TGTGCCAGCAGCCAAGATCTCGGACGGACAGGGGTCGGCTACACCTTC.

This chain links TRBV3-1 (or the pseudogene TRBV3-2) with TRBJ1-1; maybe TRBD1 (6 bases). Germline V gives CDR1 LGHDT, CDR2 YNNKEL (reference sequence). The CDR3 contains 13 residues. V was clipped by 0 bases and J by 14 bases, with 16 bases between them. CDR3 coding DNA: TGTGCCAGCAGCCAAGACCAGGGGCGCAAGGTGTTCTTT. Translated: CASSQDQGRKVFF.

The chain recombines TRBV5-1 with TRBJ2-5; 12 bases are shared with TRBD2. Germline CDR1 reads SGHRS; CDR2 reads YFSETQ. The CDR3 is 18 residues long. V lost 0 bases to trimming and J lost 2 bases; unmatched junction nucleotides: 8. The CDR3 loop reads CASSLAQLAGGLQETQYF. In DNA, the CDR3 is TGCGCCAGCAGCTTGGCCCAACTAGCGGGGGGCTTACAAGAGACCCAGTACTTC.

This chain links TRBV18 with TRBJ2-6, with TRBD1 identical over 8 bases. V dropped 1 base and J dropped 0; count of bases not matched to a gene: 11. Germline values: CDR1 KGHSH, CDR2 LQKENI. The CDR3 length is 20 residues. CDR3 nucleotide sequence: TGTGCCAGCTCACCACGACACCCGGGACAGGCAAACTCTGGGGCCAACGTCCTGACTTTC. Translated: CASSPRHPGQANSGANVLTF.

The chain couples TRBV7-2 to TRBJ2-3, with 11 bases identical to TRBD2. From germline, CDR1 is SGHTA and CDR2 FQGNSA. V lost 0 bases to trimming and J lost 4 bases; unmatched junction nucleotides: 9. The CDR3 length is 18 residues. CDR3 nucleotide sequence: TGTGCCAGCAGCTTAGCCCCCACTAGCGGGGGACGGTCAGATACGCAGTATTTT. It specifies CASSLAPTSGGRSDTQYF.